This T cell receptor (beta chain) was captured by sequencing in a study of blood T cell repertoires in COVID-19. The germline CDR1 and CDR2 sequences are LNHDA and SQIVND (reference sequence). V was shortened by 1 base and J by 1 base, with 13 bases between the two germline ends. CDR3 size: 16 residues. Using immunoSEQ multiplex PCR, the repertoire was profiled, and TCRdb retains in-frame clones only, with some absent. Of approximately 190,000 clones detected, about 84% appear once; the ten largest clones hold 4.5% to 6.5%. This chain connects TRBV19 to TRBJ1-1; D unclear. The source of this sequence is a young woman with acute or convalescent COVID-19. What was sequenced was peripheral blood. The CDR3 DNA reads TGTGCCAGTAGTATAGCCCAACCTCGGAGGAACACTGAAGCTTTCTTT. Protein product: CASSIAQPRRNTEAFF.